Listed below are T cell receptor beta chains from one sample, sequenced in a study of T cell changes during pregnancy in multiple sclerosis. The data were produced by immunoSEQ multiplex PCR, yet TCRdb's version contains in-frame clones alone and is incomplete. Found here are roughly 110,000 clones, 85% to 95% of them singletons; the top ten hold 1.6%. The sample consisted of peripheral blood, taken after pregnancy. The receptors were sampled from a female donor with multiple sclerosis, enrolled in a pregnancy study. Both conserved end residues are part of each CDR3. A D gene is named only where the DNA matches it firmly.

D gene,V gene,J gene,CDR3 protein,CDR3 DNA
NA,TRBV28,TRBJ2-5,CASSFRVPRGETQYF,TGTGCCAGCAGTTTCCGGGTTCCGCGGGGAGAGACCCAGTACTTC
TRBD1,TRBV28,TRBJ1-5,CASSLAPGQSNQPQHF,TGTGCCAGCAGTTTGGCCCCGGGACAGAGCAATCAGCCCCAGCATTTT
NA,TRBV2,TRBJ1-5,CASSGGRGQPQHF,TGTGCCAGCAGCGGGGGGCGCGGACAGCCCCAGCATTTT
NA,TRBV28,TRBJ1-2,CASSPVSDYGYTF,TGTGCCAGCAGTCCCGTATCCGACTATGGCTACACCTTC
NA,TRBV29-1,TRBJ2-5,CSVLFSGQTQYF,TGCAGCGTGCTTTTTTCTGGCCAGACCCAGTACTTC
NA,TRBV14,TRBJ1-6,CASNPTGGLTLHF,TGTGCCAGCAACCCGACAGGCGGACTCACCCTCCACTTT
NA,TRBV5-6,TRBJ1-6,CASSPSGSSFNSPLHF,TGTGCCAGCAGTCCATCCGGGAGCTCCTTTAATTCACCCCTCCACTTT
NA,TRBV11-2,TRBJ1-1,CASSSVRLTNTEAFF,TGTGCCAGCAGCTCCGTGAGGCTAACGAACACTGAAGCTTTCTTT
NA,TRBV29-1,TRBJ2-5,CSVGIGGQSTQYF,TGCAGCGTGGGTATTGGTGGACAGTCGACCCAGTACTTC
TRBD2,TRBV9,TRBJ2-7,CASSAGLAPYEQYF,TGTGCCAGCAGCGCAGGACTAGCGCCCTACGAGCAGTACTTC
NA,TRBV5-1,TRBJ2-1,CASSGGGGQSSYNEQFF,TGCGCCAGCAGCGGGGGGGGCGGGCAAAGCTCCTACAATGAGCAGTTCTTC
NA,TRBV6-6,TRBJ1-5,CASSDSTNQPQHF,TGTGCCAGCAGCGACTCTACGAATCAGCCCCAGCATTTT
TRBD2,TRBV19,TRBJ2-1,CASSLGTSGGANEQFF,TGTGCCAGTAGCCTAGGGACTAGCGGGGGGGCAAATGAGCAGTTCTTC
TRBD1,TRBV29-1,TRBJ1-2,CSVTGGDGYGYTF,TGCAGCGTTACAGGGGGGGACGGCTATGGCTACACCTTC
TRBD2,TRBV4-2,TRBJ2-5,CASSHKSLSGGVETQYF,TGTGCCAGCAGCCATAAAAGTTTGAGCGGGGGGGTGGAGACCCAGTACTTC
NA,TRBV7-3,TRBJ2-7,CASSKDRNYEQYF,TGTGCCAGCAGCAAGGACAGAAACTACGAGCAGTACTTC
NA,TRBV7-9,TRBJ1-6,CASSWTNSGNSPLHF,TGTGCCAGCAGCTGGACAAACAGTGGGAATTCACCCCTCCACTTT
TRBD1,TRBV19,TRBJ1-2,CASSTRTGSNYGYTF,TGTGCCAGTAGTACCCGGACAGGATCTAACTATGGCTACACCTTC
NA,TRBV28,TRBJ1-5,CASSFVLANQPQHF,TGTGCCAGCAGTTTTGTGCTGGCCAATCAGCCCCAGCATTTT
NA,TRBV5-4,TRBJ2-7,CASSLKTSGTPYEQYF,TGTGCCAGCAGCCTTAAAACTTCCGGGACACCTTACGAGCAGTACTTC